These 9 T cell receptor beta chains were sequenced from one sample in a study of blood T cell repertoires in COVID-19. Produced via immunoSEQ multiplex PCR; TCRdb's table is partial and in-frame only. The sample records just over 200,000 clones, around three quarters being singletons. The sample was peripheral blood. These receptors were collected from a woman aged 70-85 years with acute or convalescent COVID-19.

V and J are TRBV19 and TRBJ1-4; TRBD1 matches 8 bases. V trimming: 6 bases; J trimming: 3 bases; junction bases outside the gene matches: 3. The CDR3 has 14 amino acids. Germline V gene lookup returns CDR1 LNHDA and CDR2 SQIVND (reference sequence). The CDR3 spells CASRTGDANEKLFF. The DNA of the CDR3 is TGTGCCAGTAGGACAGGGGACGCTAATGAAAAACTGTTTTTT.

CDR3 DNA: TGTGCCAGTAGTATTGGGAGCTCTGGAAACACCATATATTTT. Amino acid sequence: CASSIGSSGNTIYF. The chain employs TRBV19 and TRBJ1-3; D is unclear. Per germline, CDR1 LNHDA and CDR2 SQIVND (reference sequence). The V and J ends lost 3 bases and 0 bases respectively, with 6 bases between them. The CDR3 is 14 residues long.

The chain's CDR3 is CASSSQGANYGYTF. The CDR3 DNA follows: TGCGCCAGCAGCTCACAGGGAGCTAACTATGGCTACACCTTC. The chain combines TRBV5-1 with TRBJ1-2; D is possibly TRBD1 (6 bases). The CDR3 consists of 14 residues. Germline V CDR1 and CDR2: SGHRS, YFSETQ. V shed 3 bases and J shed 0 bases, with 9 bases lying between them. Full variable domain (outside the CDR3, taken from reference TRBV5-1 and TRBJ1-2): KAGVTQTPRYLIKTRGQQVTLSCSPISGHRSVSWYQQTPGQGLQFLFEYFSETQRNKGNFPGRFSGRQFSNSRSEMNVSTLELGDSALYLCASSSQGANYGYTFGSGTRLTVV.

The sample holds one count of this clone. The gene calls are TRBV25-1 and TRBJ2-1; a weak D match, TRBD2 (8 bases). Trimming left V 8 bases short and J 10 bases short, with 24 bases between. The CDR3 runs to 15 residues. In germline, CDR1 is MGHDK, CDR2 SYGVNS. CDR3 sequence (DNA): TGTGCCAGCGCCAGGGGGAGCGGGAGATCGCGCGAGCAGTTCTTC. It is translated as CASARGSGRSREQFF.

The chain links TRBV2 to TRBJ1-2, with 9 bases that match TRBD1. Germline values: CDR1 SNHLY, CDR2 FYNNEI. The CDR3 loop spans 13 amino acids. The V gene end was trimmed by 10 bases and the J gene end by 7 bases; junction bases not matched to a gene: 10. The CDR3 coding sequence is TGTGCCACCTCGGACAGGGGCCGAGGTGGCTACACCTTC. It codes for CATSDRGRGGYTF.

The chain's CDR3 is CASSQRGTDWEAQYF. As DNA, the CDR3 is TGTGCCAGCAGCCAACGGGGAACGGACTGGGAGGCCCAGTACTTC. J is TRBJ2-5 and V is TRBV3-1 (or the pseudogene TRBV3-2), with D possibly matching TRBD2 (6 bases). Trimming removed 2 bases from V and 9 bases from J, with 19 bases in between. Germline lookup yields CDR1 LGHDT and CDR2 YNNKEL (reference sequence). This CDR3 comprises 15 residues.

The rearrangement joins TRBV19 to TRBJ1-4, with 7 nucleotides matching TRBD1. This CDR3 region has 16 residues. CDR1 LNHDA and CDR2 SQIVND come from the germline V gene (reference sequence). V shed 3 bases and J 8 bases; nucleotides not matched to a gene: 12. This CDR3 reads CASSMGDRDVGEKLFF. CDR3 bases: TGTGCCAGTAGTATGGGCGACAGGGACGTAGGGGAAAAACTGTTTTTT.

This rearrangement joins TRBV27 to TRBJ2-3; D not resolved. V shed 2 bases and J shed 2 bases, with 8 bases lying between them. The CDR3 is 14 amino acids. Looked up from germline, CDR1 is MNHEY and CDR2 is SMNVEV (reference sequence). CDR3 region: CASSLEHLTDTQYF. DNA for the CDR3: TGTGCCAGCAGTTTAGAACACCTCACAGATACGCAGTATTTT.

The V gene is TRBV29-1, the J gene TRBJ2-3; 7 bases fit TRBD1. The CDR3 covers 12 residues. The germline V gene encodes CDR1 SQVTM and CDR2 ANQGSEA. Trimming took 6 bases from V and 6 from J; bases not matched to a gene: 6. The CDR3 reads CSVDMGQDTQYF. CDR3 bases: TGCAGCGTGGATATGGGACAGGATACGCAGTATTTT.